The rows below give T cell receptor beta chains drawn from one sample of a study of beta chain features in type 1 diabetes. Generated by immunoSEQ multiplex PCR, the TCRdb table keeps only in-frame clones and is missing some. The repertoire holds about 660,000 clones, with more than 13% as singletons. Material: naive CD4+ T cells from blood. Source of these receptors: a man between 18 and 29 years old with type 1 diabetes. The CDR3 runs from the conserved cysteine through the conserved F or W. Each record gives: CDR3 DNA, CDR3 protein, clone size, J gene, D gene, V gene. The D gene is left open where the match is weak. The size entry is marked missing in some rows and otherwise reads once, few, many or a size class.

cdr3_nt: TGCGCCAGCAGCCAAGATAGGCGCCAGACGGGCTACACCTTC
cdr3_aa: CASSQDRRQTGYTF
clone_size: -
j_call: TRBJ1-2
d_call: -
v_call: TRBV4-3

cdr3_nt: TGTGCCAGCAGCCTCACTAGCGCCTACAATGAGCAGTTCTTC
cdr3_aa: CASSLTSAYNEQFF
clone_size: -
j_call: TRBJ2-1
d_call: TRBD2
v_call: TRBV7-9

cdr3_nt: TGCGCCAGCAGCTTGACGGAGGGGACCGGGGAGCTGTTTTTT
cdr3_aa: CASSLTEGTGELFF
clone_size: -
j_call: TRBJ2-2
d_call: -
v_call: TRBV5-1

cdr3_nt: TGTGCCAGCAGCTTTCAAAATGAGCAGTTCTTC
cdr3_aa: CASSFQNEQFF
clone_size: -
j_call: TRBJ2-1
d_call: -
v_call: TRBV5-6

cdr3_nt: TGCGCCAGCAGTGAGTTGGAGAACTATGGCTACACCTTC
cdr3_aa: CASSELENYGYTF
clone_size: few
j_call: TRBJ1-2
d_call: -
v_call: TRBV10-2

cdr3_nt: TGTGCCAGCAGCTTACTCCAGCAGTTCTTC
cdr3_aa: CASSLLQQFF
clone_size: -
j_call: TRBJ2-1
d_call: -
v_call: TRBV7-2

cdr3_nt: TGTGCCAGCAGCCGGGACAGGATCGGAAACACCATATATTTT
cdr3_aa: CASSRDRIGNTIYF
clone_size: -
j_call: TRBJ1-3
d_call: TRBD1
v_call: TRBV7-9

cdr3_nt: TGTGCCAGCAGGAGGATGGAGCAGTACTTC
cdr3_aa: CASRRMEQYF
clone_size: few
j_call: TRBJ2-7
d_call: -
v_call: TRBV2

cdr3_nt: TGTGCCAGCAGCCTAGGGGGTCTAGGTGGGGCCAACGTCCTGACTTTC
cdr3_aa: CASSLGGLGGANVLTF
clone_size: -
j_call: TRBJ2-6
d_call: -
v_call: TRBV7-2

cdr3_nt: TGTGCCTGGAGCAGGCAGGGCTACGAGCAGTACTTC
cdr3_aa: CAWSRQGYEQYF
clone_size: few
j_call: TRBJ2-7
d_call: -
v_call: TRBV30

cdr3_nt: TGTGCCAGCAGCCTGGATCTAGCGGGAGCCCACAATGAGCAGTTCTTC
cdr3_aa: CASSLDLAGAHNEQFF
clone_size: -
j_call: TRBJ2-1
d_call: TRBD2
v_call: TRBV5-4

cdr3_nt: TGTGCCACCAGCAGAGATCGTGGGACAGGGCACGAGCAGTACTTC
cdr3_aa: CATSRDRGTGHEQYF
clone_size: few
j_call: TRBJ2-7
d_call: TRBD1
v_call: TRBV15

cdr3_nt: TGTGCCTGGAGTGGAGGGGGGTACACTGAAGCTTTCTTT
cdr3_aa: CAWSGGGYTEAFF
clone_size: -
j_call: TRBJ1-1
d_call: -
v_call: TRBV30

cdr3_nt: TGTGCCAGCAGCGTAGCCGAGGGGCGCGAGCAGTACTTC
cdr3_aa: CASSVAEGREQYF
clone_size: -
j_call: TRBJ2-7
d_call: -
v_call: TRBV9

cdr3_nt: TGTGCCAGCAGTCTCCAGGCGGACACTGAAGCTTTCTTT
cdr3_aa: CASSLQADTEAFF
clone_size: few
j_call: TRBJ1-1
d_call: -
v_call: TRBV27

cdr3_nt: TGTGCCTGGAGCCCCTCGAAGACCCAGTACTTC
cdr3_aa: CAWSPSKTQYF
clone_size: few
j_call: TRBJ2-5
d_call: -
v_call: TRBV30

cdr3_nt: TGTGCCAGCAGTGAGGCAGCAGGAAACTATGGCTACACCTTC
cdr3_aa: CASSEAAGNYGYTF
clone_size: few
j_call: TRBJ1-2
d_call: -
v_call: TRBV2

cdr3_nt: TGCGCCAGCAGAGAACAGGGGCCCAGCACTGAAGCTTTCTTT
cdr3_aa: CASREQGPSTEAFF
clone_size: -
j_call: TRBJ1-1
d_call: TRBD1
v_call: TRBV5-1

cdr3_nt: TGTGCCAGCAAAAAACAGGGAGGGAATACTGAAGCTTTCTTT
cdr3_aa: CASKKQGGNTEAFF
clone_size: -
j_call: TRBJ1-1
d_call: -
v_call: TRBV27

cdr3_nt: TGTGCCAGCAGCTTGCCGGCGGGTGAGCAGTTCTTC
cdr3_aa: CASSLPAGEQFF
clone_size: -
j_call: TRBJ2-1
d_call: -
v_call: TRBV5-6

cdr3_nt: TGTGCCAGCAGGGAAGTTTCTTTTGCCAAAAACATTCAGTACTTC
cdr3_aa: CASREVSFAKNIQYF
clone_size: few
j_call: TRBJ2-4
d_call: -
v_call: TRBV6-6

cdr3_nt: TGTGCCAGCAGCCAAGCCCTAACAGGGGACAAGATGTTTTTT
cdr3_aa: CASSQALTGDKMFF
clone_size: -
j_call: TRBJ1-4
d_call: TRBD1
v_call: TRBV14

cdr3_nt: TGTGCCAGCAGCCAAGACGTAAGTGAGCAGTTCTTC
cdr3_aa: CASSQDVSEQFF
clone_size: few
j_call: TRBJ2-1
d_call: -
v_call: TRBV4-2